This entry lists 26 T cell receptor beta chains sequenced from one sample in a study of cytomegalovirus exposure and HLA in healthy donors. Use of 60 Vbeta and 13 Jbeta primers characterized the PCR. The method was immunoSEQ multiplex PCR; TCRdb's version includes in-frame clones alone and lacks a portion of them. The repertoire has 200,000 to 250,000 clones, approximately 80% of them found once; the top ten carry roughly 1.3%. The sequenced sample consisted of PBMCs. All receptors come from a girl under 18 in good health and CMV-seronegative.

This sequence joins TRBV4-3 and TRBJ2-5; 7 bases align to TRBD1. The CDR3 has 15 residues. Germline lookup yields CDR1 LGHNA and CDR2 YSLEER. The V segment lost 3 bases and the J segment 1 base; nucleotides outside the gene matches: 5. CDR3 protein: CASSHETGFQETQYF. CDR3 DNA sequence: TGCGCCAGCAGCCATGAGACAGGGTTCCAAGAGACCCAGTACTTC.

The J gene is TRBJ1-1, the V gene TRBV7-3; perhaps TRBD1 as D (6 bases). V lost 1 base to trimming and J lost 4 bases, with 7 bases between them. Germline V gene data show CDR1 as SGHTA and CDR2 as FQGTGA. This CDR3 region has 13 residues. As DNA, the CDR3 is TGTGCCAGCAGCTTAAACAGGGTCACTGAAGCTTTCTTT. Translation: CASSLNRVTEAFF.

The V call is TRBV6-5, the J call TRBJ2-1; D is unclear. Trimming stripped 2 bases from V and 6 bases from J, with 2 bases between. Germline V gene data show CDR1 as MNHEY and CDR2 as SVGAGI. The CDR3 consists of 11 residues. Written as DNA, the CDR3 is TGTGCCAGCAGTTACCTCAATGAGCAGTTCTTC. Protein: CASSYLNEQFF.

The chain recombines TRBV28 with TRBJ2-7, with D perhaps TRBD1 (6 bases). This CDR3 contains 13 residues. The ends were cut back, 6 bases at V and 6 bases at J, with 15 bases in the middle. Germline V gene data show CDR1 as MDHEN and CDR2 as SYDVKM. The CDR3 reads CASRGHRVGEQYF. Here the CDR3 DNA reads TGTGCCAGCAGGGGGCACAGGGTCGGCGAGCAGTACTTC.

The chain carries TRBV19 and TRBJ2-6, with 9 bases lining up with TRBD1. This CDR3 is built from 17 residues. V dropped 5 bases and J dropped 0; count of bases not matched to a gene: 5. CDR1 is LNHDA, CDR2 SQIVND, per germline (reference sequence). CDR3 loop: CASSPPTGGSGANVLTF. The CDR3 coding sequence is TGTGCCAGTAGTCCACCGACAGGGGGCTCTGGGGCCAACGTCCTGACTTTC. The variable domain in full, with the rest retrieved from reference TRBV19 and TRBJ2-6, is DGGITQSPKYLFRKEGQNVTLSCEQNLNHDAMYWYRQDPGQGLRLIYYSQIVNDFQKGDIAEGYSVSREKKESFPLTVTSAQKNPTAFYLCASSPPTGGSGANVLTFGAGSRLTVL.

J is TRBJ2-1 and V is TRBV7-2; D is possibly TRBD2 (6 bases). The germline V and J ends were trimmed by 6 bases and 5 bases, with 26 bases remaining between them. The CDR3 consists of 18 residues. CDR1 and CDR2 (germline): SGHTA, FQGNSA. CDR3 loop: CASSSPAGSVQGHNEQFF. The CDR3 DNA reads TGTGCCAGCAGTTCCCCAGCGGGTAGCGTGCAAGGTCACAATGAGCAGTTCTTC.

The V and J genes are TRBV7-2 and TRBJ2-5; tentative D call: TRBD1 (6 bases). V lost 2 bases and J lost 5, with 12 bases in between. Germline assignment: CDR1 SGHTA and CDR2 FQGNSA. CDR3 length: 14 residues. The CDR3 DNA reads TGTGCCAGCAGCTTAAGGGGGATTTCGGAGACCCAGTACTTC. Protein product: CASSLRGISETQYF.

In the case of this clone: Germline and junction disagree at one end, which may indicate a read error. V usage is TRBV9 and J usage is TRBJ2-7; perhaps TRBD2 as D (6 bases). The CDR3 runs 14 residues. Germline-derived CDR1 and CDR2 are SGDLS and YYNGEE. In nucleotides, the CDR3 is TGTGTCAGCAGCGTAGGCGGGGCCTCCTACGAGCAGTACTTC. Residues: CVSSVGGASYEQYF.

This sequence joins TRBV13 and TRBJ1-1; perhaps TRBD1 as D (5 bases). This CDR3 region has 15 residues. V was pared by 5 bases and J by 0 bases, with 13 bases between. Germline V CDR1 and CDR2: PRHDT, FYEKMQ (reference sequence). The CDR3 nucleotides read TGTGCCAGCAGCCTGATGACAGATTTGAACACTGAAGCTTTCTTT. Protein: CASSLMTDLNTEAFF.

This clone was detected a few times. The chain employs TRBV19 and TRBJ1-5, with a possible D match to TRBD1 (6 bases). Per germline, CDR1 LNHDA and CDR2 SQIVND (reference sequence). The CDR3 length is 17 residues. Deletions cut 1 base from V and 0 bases from J, with 13 bases between. As DNA, the CDR3 is TGTGCCAGTAGTATAGTCGACAGGAAGAATAGCAATCAGCCCCAGCATTTT. Translated: CASSIVDRKNSNQPQHF. Using reference TRBV19 and TRBJ1-5 for the parts outside the CDR3, the full variable domain is DGGITQSPKYLFRKEGQNVTLSCEQNLNHDAMYWYRQDPGQGLRLIYYSQIVNDFQKGDIAEGYSVSREKKESFPLTVTSAQKNPTAFYLCASSIVDRKNSNQPQHFGDGTRLSIL.

The chain is built from TRBV27 and TRBJ2-1; tentatively, D is TRBD2 (6 bases). The CDR3 has 15 amino acids. The V end was cut by 6 bases, the J end by 7 bases, with 19 bases between. The germline gives CDR1 MNHEY, CDR2 SMNVEV (reference sequence). The CDR3 bases are TGTGCCAGCAGCCCCCGTCCGGGACTCTGGAATGAGCAGTTCTTC. It translates to CASSPRPGLWNEQFF.

The chain links TRBV28 to TRBJ1-1; D is unresolved. The V end lost 3 bases, the J end lost 0 bases, and 17 bases lay between the germline ends. The CDR3 has 17 residues. Germline CDR1 reads MDHEN; CDR2 reads SYDVKM. The DNA for the CDR3 is TGTGCCAGCAGTTTCGTCGCTCCCGGTGCCATGAACACTGAAGCTTTCTTT. Its translation is CASSFVAPGAMNTEAFF.

The count of this clone is one. V gene TRBV9 combines with J gene TRBJ2-1; D gene unclear. Germline CDR1 SGDLS, CDR2 YYNGEE. The V and J ends lost 3 bases and 8 bases respectively, with 15 bases between them. The CDR3 spans 14 residues. The CDR3 sequence is CASSAISVVDEQFF. As DNA, the CDR3 is TGTGCCAGCAGCGCCATTTCAGTCGTCGATGAGCAGTTCTTC.

The genes are TRBV27 and TRBJ1-4; maybe TRBD1 (6 bases). The CDR3 covers 15 residues. Trimming cost V 1 base and J 5 bases, with 11 bases left between them. From germline, CDR1 is MNHEY and CDR2 SMNVEV (reference sequence). The CDR3 region has the DNA TGTGCCAGCAGTTTATGGGGACAACTAAATGAAAAACTGTTTTTT. Residues: CASSLWGQLNEKLFF. The whole variable domain, filled in from reference TRBV27 and TRBJ1-4, reads EAQVTQNPRYLITVTGKKLTVTCSQNMNHEYMSWYRQDPGLGLRQIYYSMNVEVTDKGDVPEGYKVSRKEKRNFPLILESPSPNQTSLYFCASSLWGQLNEKLFFGSGTQLSVL.

The chain links TRBV14 to TRBJ2-7; D may be TRBD2 (5 bases). V was cut by 6 bases and J by 5 bases, with 14 bases left in between. Germline-derived CDR1 and CDR2 are SGHDN and FVKESK. The CDR3 loop spans 13 amino acids. The CDR3 coding sequence is TGTGCCAGCAGTTACGACTGGAGGAACGAGCAGTACTTC. This sequence encodes CASSYDWRNEQYF.

The chain links TRBV13 to TRBJ2-1; 7 positions agree with TRBD2. The germline CDR1 and CDR2 sequences are PRHDT and FYEKMQ (reference sequence). The CDR3 loop spans 16 amino acids. V lost 4 bases, J lost 5 bases, and 11 bases stayed unmatched. The CDR3 protein is CASSSEPLGGDNEQFF. As DNA, the CDR3 is TGTGCCAGCAGCTCTGAACCCTTGGGGGGGGACAATGAGCAGTTCTTC.

This sequence joins TRBV2 and TRBJ2-3; 7 nucleotides align to TRBD2. From germline, CDR1 is SNHLY and CDR2 FYNNEI. J gave up 4 bases and V 4 bases, and 5 bases lay outside the gene matches. This CDR3 region has 14 residues. In DNA, the CDR3 is TGTGCCAGCAGTGTAGGGAGGGGTGCAGATACGCAGTATTTT. Protein sequence: CASSVGRGADTQYF.

The V gene is TRBV25-1, the J gene TRBJ2-3, with TRBD1 as a possible D gene (8 bases). The CDR3 extends over 16 amino acids. CDR1 and CDR2 from the germline V gene are MGHDK and SYGVNS. Trimming shortened V by 1 base and J by 5 bases, and 16 bases separated the two germline ends. The CDR3 DNA reads as TGTGCCAGCAGTGAATCGCCGGACAGGGAGGGAGATACGCAGTATTTT. Residues: CASSESPDREGDTQYF.

The rearrangement joins TRBV5-6 to TRBJ2-7; 7 positions agree with TRBD2. This CDR3 has 14 amino acids. Germline values: CDR1 SGHDT, CDR2 YYEEEE. Trimming took 0 bases from V and 7 from J; bases not matched to a gene: 7. CDR3 sequence: CASSLGAGAREQYF. The DNA of the CDR3 is TGTGCCAGCAGCTTGGGGGCGGGAGCACGGGAGCAGTACTTC.

The gene calls are TRBV11-2 and TRBJ2-3; possible D gene TRBD2, 6 bases. This CDR3 has 15 residues. Trimming cost V 3 bases and J 5 bases, with 15 bases left between them. From germline, CDR1 is SGHAT and CDR2 FQNNGV. CDR3 region: CASSFRLGKQDTQYF. The CDR3 nucleotides are TGTGCCAGCAGCTTCCGACTAGGCAAACAAGATACGCAGTATTTT.

The chain joins TRBV6-1 to TRBJ1-4; possible D gene TRBD1, 5 bases. The V end lost 1 base, the J end lost 4 bases, and 10 bases lay between the germline ends. Germline V gene lookup returns CDR1 MNHNS and CDR2 SASEGT. The CDR3 covers 15 residues. The CDR3 DNA follows: TGTGCCAGCAGTGAAGGGGGACTGATTAATGAAAAACTGTTTTTT. This codes for CASSEGGLINEKLFF.

The chain employs TRBV7-2 and TRBJ1-4; possible D gene TRBD1, 6 bases. The CDR3 extends over 15 amino acids. Germline V lookup: CDR1 SGHTA, CDR2 FQGNSA. Trimming removed 1 base from V and 4 bases from J, with 10 bases in between. DNA for the CDR3: TGTGCCAGCAGCTTAGTTCAGGGGTATAATGAAAAACTGTTTTTT. Residues: CASSLVQGYNEKLFF.

The chain has TRBV18 and TRBJ1-2; the match to TRBD1 covers 7 bases. The CDR3 totals 16 residues. V shed 6 bases and J 2 bases; nucleotides not matched to a gene: 12. Germline CDR1 is KGHSH and CDR2 is LQKENI. CDR3 sequence: CASSPRQGPSNYGYTF. CDR3 nucleotide sequence: TGTGCCAGCTCGCCTCGACAGGGACCCTCAAACTATGGCTACACCTTC.

The genes are TRBV6-5 and TRBJ1-1; D perhaps matches TRBD1 (5 bases). Germline lookup yields CDR1 MNHEY and CDR2 SVGAGI. The CDR3 has 15 amino acids. V lost 6 bases and J 5 bases, leaving 19 bases between the germline ends. For the CDR3, the DNA is TGTGCCAGCAGGATATCAGGGTCCGGCGTGACTGAAGCTTTCTTT. Translation gives CASRISGSGVTEAFF.

As concerns this clone: Other DNA sequences of this sample code for an identical CDR3. The V call is TRBV28, the J call TRBJ2-7; unclear D gene. V was clipped by 3 bases and J by 2 bases, with 5 bases between them. CDR3 length: 12 residues. Germline values: CDR1 MDHEN, CDR2 SYDVKM. CDR3 DNA sequence: TGTGCCAGCAGTTTGCGCACCTACGAGCAGTACTTC. Protein product: CASSLRTYEQYF.

There are a few counts of this clone. The chain has TRBV6-6 and TRBJ1-4, with unresolved D. CDR1 and CDR2 from the germline V gene are MNHNY and SVGAGI (reference sequence). Trimming removed 6 bases from V and 8 bases from J, with 7 bases in between. The CDR3 consists of 11 residues. Here the CDR3 reads CASSHTEKLFF. The CDR3 coding sequence is TGTGCCAGCAGCCACACAGAAAAACTGTTTTTT.